This TCR beta chain was sequenced during a study of T cells after yellow fever vaccination. Study summary: Fractions containing few cells were prepared with SMART-Seq v4 Ultra Low Input.

This clonotype turned up a few times. Antigen unknown. Germline V CDR1 and CDR2: DFQATT, SNEGSKA (reference sequence). The CDR3 runs 16 residues. V dropped 7 bases and J dropped 7; count of bases not matched to a gene: 19. Broader study findings: Researchers report a weaker secondary response that nonetheless peaked faster, day 5 versus 15. Repertoires obtained by FACS sorting could include abundant clonotypes that entered as contaminants from the bulk population.

Production of TCR cDNA was by 5'RACE template switching, which also added a universal primer site and UMIs. MiXCR, applied by TCRdb to the 5' RACE reads, yields one record per CDR3 protein. This table has about 360,000 distinct CDR3 sequences, approximately 6% appearing once. This receptor was taken from a man aged 30 to 45 who received the YFV17D yellow fever vaccine. This chain joins TRBV20-1 and TRBJ2-1; the match to TRBD2 covers 7 bases. The material was PBMCs, obtained 5 days after the yellow fever booster vaccination. CDR3 in DNA: TGCAGTGTCTGGGGGGGGGTTGGTTTAATGGCGAATGAGCAGTTCTTC. Translated: CSVWGGVGLMANEQFF.